The 24 T cell receptor beta chains below come from one sample, sequenced in a study of neurological immune-mediated disorders. TCRdb ran MiXCR on the 5' RACE reads and lists one entry per CDR3 protein. The sample lists under 70,000 distinct CDR3 sequences, 24% seen once, with 4.6% in the top ten. Time point: technical triplicate 2. The sample consisted of PBMCs. These TCRs come from a man aged 60-69 years with HTLV-1-associated myelopathy (HAM/TSP).

At least ten counts were recorded for this clonotype. The chain links TRBV5-1 to TRBJ2-7; perhaps TRBD1 as D (5 bases). The germline gives CDR1 SGHRS, CDR2 YFSETQ. V gave up 0 bases and J gave up 5 bases, with 15 bases separating them. CDR3 length: 15 residues. The CDR3 DNA reads TGCGCCAGCAGCTTGGGGGGCAATTTTGTGAACGAGCAGTACTTC. The encoded protein is CASSLGGNFVNEQYF.

Note on this clonotype: Just one base apart from a much larger clone, this may be a read error. The V and J genes are TRBV20-1 and TRBJ2-3, with D unclear. Germline V CDR1 and CDR2: DFQATT, SNEGSKA (reference sequence). The ends were cut back, 7 bases at V and 4 bases at J, with 18 bases in the middle. CDR3 size: 14 residues. The CDR3 sequence is CSVFGKSFSDTQYF. DNA for the CDR3: TGCAGTGTCTTCGGAAAGTCCTTTTCAGATACGCAGTATTTT.

This chain joins TRBV20-1 and TRBJ2-3; TRBD2 matches 9 bases. Germline V gives CDR1 DFQATT, CDR2 SNEGSKA (reference sequence). V lost 1 base, J lost 3 bases, and 11 bases stayed unmatched. The CDR3 runs to 17 residues. CDR3 bases: TGCAGTGCTAGAGTCCCATTGCGGGAGGGCCCTACAGATACGCAGTATTTT. It yields the protein CSARVPLREGPTDTQYF.

This clonotype was detected ten times or more. The rearrangement uses TRBV29-1 and TRBJ2-2, with unresolved D. CDR1 and CDR2 from the germline V gene are SQVTM and ANQGSEA. This CDR3 contains 12 residues. The V end was cut by 7 bases, the J end by 3 bases, with 9 bases between. The CDR3 DNA sequence: TGCAGCGCTATGCTTTACACCGGGGAGCTGTTTTTT. As protein: CSAMLYTGELFF.

This clonotype was seen at least ten times. This sequence joins TRBV7-9 and TRBJ2-7; D could derive from TRBD1 or TRBD2 (5 bases each). Trimming shortened V by 5 bases and J by 5 bases, and 19 bases separated the two germline ends. The CDR3 has 15 residues. CDR1 and CDR2 (germline): SEHNR, FQNEAQ (reference sequence). As DNA, the CDR3 is TGTGCCAGCAGCCCCCCTAGTGCTCGGGGCGACGAGCAGTACTTC. Residues: CASSPPSARGDEQYF.

This clonotype was observed a handful of times. The chain recombines TRBV28 with TRBJ2-7; unclear D gene. The CDR3 is made up of 10 amino acids. Germline V gives CDR1 MDHEN, CDR2 SYDVKM. Trimming left V 6 bases short and J 5 bases short, with 5 bases between. The CDR3 DNA sequence: TGTGCCAGCAGAGGAAACGAGCAGTACTTC. Protein product: CASRGNEQYF.

The table lists this clonotype with many counts. The chain is built from TRBV2 and TRBJ1-3, with D uncertain. Deletions cut 11 bases from V and 0 bases from J, with 8 bases between. Germline CDR1 is SNHLY and CDR2 is FYNNEI. This CDR3 has 12 residues. The CDR3 reads CAGKGSGNTIYF. CDR3 nucleotide sequence: TGTGCCGGGAAGGGCTCTGGAAACACCATATATTTT.

This clonotype was counted at least ten times. The V gene is TRBV20-1, the J gene TRBJ2-6, with D unclear. CDR1 DFQATT and CDR2 SNEGSKA come from the germline V gene (reference sequence). This CDR3 is built from 13 residues. Deletions cut 0 bases from V and 9 bases from J, with 9 bases between. CDR3 DNA: TGCAGTGCTAGAGATAGGCCCGGCAACGTCCTGACTTTC. Translating gives CSARDRPGNVLTF.

This clonotype was counted ten times or more. The V and J genes are TRBV4-1 and TRBJ2-5; D gene unclear. Germline V gives CDR1 MGHRA, CDR2 YSYEKL. Trimming took 4 bases from V and 2 from J, leaving 14 bases between them. This CDR3 is built from 15 residues. CDR3 region: CASSPVGVSQETQYF. The CDR3 region has the DNA TGCGCCAGCAGCCCCGTAGGCGTATCTCAAGAGACCCAGTACTTC.

The table lists this clonotype with many counts. The J gene is TRBJ2-1, the V gene TRBV11-3; 7 bases map to TRBD2. This CDR3 is 15 amino acids long. Germline trimming cut 0 bases from V and 3 bases from J; bases unmatched to any gene: 2. Looked up from germline, CDR1 is SGHNT and CDR2 is YENEEA. CDR3 sequence (DNA): TGTGCCAGCAGCTTAGAGCGGGGGAACTACAATGAGCAGTTCTTC. Residues: CASSLERGNYNEQFF.

This clonotype counts as medium-sized (0.01 to 0.1%). V gene TRBV29-1 combines with J gene TRBJ1-1, with D unresolved. V shed 2 bases and J shed 8 bases, with 15 bases lying between them. This CDR3 is built from 13 residues. Germline assignment: CDR1 SQVTM and CDR2 ANQGSEA. CDR3 DNA sequence: TGCAGCGTTGAAAGAGAGCATGCGACCGAAGCTTTCTTT. The encoded protein is CSVEREHATEAFF.

This clonotype occurred many times. This rearrangement joins TRBV7-3 to TRBJ1-5; possibly TRBD1 for D (5 bases). The CDR3 extends over 16 amino acids. V was shortened by 1 base and J by 4 bases, with 14 bases between the two germline ends. The germline gives CDR1 SGHTA, CDR2 FQGTGA. Here the CDR3 DNA reads TGTGCCAGCAGCTTAAAGGGGCGGACAAGTAATCAGCCCCAGCATTTT. Translating it yields CASSLKGRTSNQPQHF.

In its sample, this clonotype was seen many times. The chain recombines TRBV24-1 with TRBJ1-2; 9 bases align to TRBD1. CDR3 length equals 13 residues. The J segment lost 6 bases and the V segment lost 6 bases, leaving 4 bases of the junction unmatched. Germline CDR1 and CDR2: KGHDR and SFDVKD. The CDR3 protein is CATSRTGVDGYTF. CDR3 DNA sequence: TGTGCCACCAGTAGGACAGGGGTGGATGGCTACACCTTC.

This clonotype was seen ten or more times. The chain combines TRBV20-1 with TRBJ1-5; D possibly corresponds to TRBD1 (5 bases). The germline CDR1 and CDR2 sequences are DFQATT and SNEGSKA (reference sequence). V lost 6 bases and J lost 6, with 18 bases in between. This CDR3 has 14 residues. CDR3 region: CSARSGPGGQPQHF. CDR3 in DNA: TGCAGTGCCAGATCGGGCCCGGGGGGTCAGCCCCAGCATTTT.

This clonotype was detected ten times or more. The chain recombines TRBV12-3 or TRBV12-4 with TRBJ2-1, with 8 bases fitting TRBD2. The J segment lost 7 bases and the V segment lost 9 bases, leaving 11 bases of the junction unmatched. The CDR3 has 14 residues. The CDR3 DNA sequence: TGTGCCAGTACGGCGGGAGGTATTAGGAATGAGCAGTTCTTC. Its translation: CASTAGGIRNEQFF.

At least ten counts were recorded for this clonotype. This chain connects TRBV5-1 to TRBJ2-7, with TRBD1 matching over 12 bases. Germline trimming cut 4 bases from V and 6 bases from J; bases unmatched to any gene: 5. CDR1 SGHRS and CDR2 YFSETQ come from the germline V gene. CDR3 length: 14 residues. The CDR3 spells CASSKGQGASEQYF. The CDR3 nucleotides read TGCGCCAGCAGCAAGGGACAGGGGGCGTCCGAGCAGTACTTC.

This clonotype was detected many times. V usage is TRBV5-1 and J usage is TRBJ1-2; D is perhaps TRBD1 (6 bases). The V end was cut by 4 bases, the J end by 2 bases, with 12 bases between. CDR1 is SGHRS and CDR2 is YFSETQ in the germline V gene. The CDR3 has 14 residues. In DNA form, the CDR3 reads TGCGCCAGCAGCATACAAGACAGGAACTATGGCTACACCTTC. This translates into CASSIQDRNYGYTF.

This chain joins TRBV5-1 and TRBJ2-7, with D perhaps matching TRBD1 or TRBD2 (6 bases each). The V end lost 5 bases, the J end lost 7 bases, and 22 bases lay between the germline ends. Per germline, CDR1 SGHRS and CDR2 YFSETQ. This CDR3 is built from 15 residues. CDR3 sequence reads: CASSPNPGHGREQYF. CDR3 nucleotides: TGCGCCAGCAGTCCCAACCCGGGACATGGGAGGGAGCAGTACTTC. The whole variable domain, filled in from reference TRBV5-1 and TRBJ2-7, reads KAGVTQTPRYLIKTRGQQVTLSCSPISGHRSVSWYQQTPGQGLQFLFEYFSETQRNKGNFPGRFSGRQFSNSRSEMNVSTLELGDSALYLCASSPNPGHGREQYFGPGTRLTVT.

This clonotype was detected ten times or more. The conserved phenylalanine or tryptophan is not found at the CDR3 terminus, so this likely reflects a read error. The limits of the CDR3 on the DNA are not certain, so only TCRdb's listed CDR3 is given. The chain uses TRBV9 and TRBJ2-4; the table's D call, TRBD2, was not checked against the DNA. 14 amino acids form the CDR3, both terminal residues included. Germline V gene lookup returns CDR1 SGDLS and CDR2 YYNGEE. The CDR3 here is CASSVALIGLAGFE.

This clonotype has a count of ten or more. The V call is TRBV20-1, the J call TRBJ1-4; 10 positions match TRBD1. The CDR3 consists of 14 residues. In germline, CDR1 is DFQATT, CDR2 SNEGSKA (reference sequence). V lost 5 bases and J lost 0; bases outside the gene matches: 0. In nucleotides, the CDR3 is TGCAGTGCTGGACAGGGGGCAACTAATGAAAAACTGTTTTTT. This translates into CSAGQGATNEKLFF.

A word on this clonotype: Its ends do not fully match the called genes, so a read error is possible. The J gene is TRBJ1-2, the V gene TRBV12-3 or TRBV12-4; 9 bases are a match to TRBD1. This CDR3 contains 15 residues. The CDR3 loop reads CAISPAGTGQYGYTF. The CDR3 DNA reads TGTGCCATCAGTCCCGCCGGGACAGGGCAGTATGGCTACACCTTC.

There are many counts of this clonotype. This sequence joins TRBV12-3 or TRBV12-4 and TRBJ2-6; D is unresolved. The CDR3 has 15 residues. The ends were cut back, 3 bases at V and 4 bases at J, with 10 bases in the middle. CDR3 coding DNA: TGTGCCAGCAGTTTCCGTTCAATCGGGGCCAACGTCCTGACTTTC. Its translation: CASSFRSIGANVLTF.

There are many counts of this clonotype. The V and J genes are TRBV27 and TRBJ1-5, with 9 bases identical to TRBD1. Per germline, CDR1 MNHEY and CDR2 SMNVEV (reference sequence). The CDR3 loop spans 14 amino acids. V shed 5 bases and J 3 bases; nucleotides not matched to a gene: 2. This CDR3 reads CASSPQGANQPQHF. In DNA, the CDR3 is TGTGCCAGCAGTCCACAGGGGGCCAATCAGCCCCAGCATTTT.

The chain uses TRBV20-1 and TRBJ1-2; the match to TRBD1 covers 12 bases. CDR1 and CDR2 (germline): DFQATT, SNEGSKA (reference sequence). Germline trimming cut 2 bases from V and 4 bases from J; bases unmatched to any gene: 5. This CDR3 has 15 residues. CDR3 nucleotide sequence: TGCAGTGCTAGACCCGGGACAGGGGGCCCCTATGGCTACACCTTC. As protein: CSARPGTGGPYGYTF.